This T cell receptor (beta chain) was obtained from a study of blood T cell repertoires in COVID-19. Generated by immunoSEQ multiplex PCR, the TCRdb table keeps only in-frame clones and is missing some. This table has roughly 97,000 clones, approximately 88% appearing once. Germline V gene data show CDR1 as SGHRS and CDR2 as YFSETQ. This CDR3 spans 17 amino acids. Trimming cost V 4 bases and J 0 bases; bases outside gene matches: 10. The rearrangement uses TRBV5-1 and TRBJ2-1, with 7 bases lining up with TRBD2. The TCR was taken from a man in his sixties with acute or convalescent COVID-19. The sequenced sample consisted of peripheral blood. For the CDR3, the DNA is TGCGCCAGCAGCCCCCTCGGCGGGAGTGTCTCCTACAATGAGCAGTTCTTC. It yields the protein CASSPLGGSVSYNEQFF.